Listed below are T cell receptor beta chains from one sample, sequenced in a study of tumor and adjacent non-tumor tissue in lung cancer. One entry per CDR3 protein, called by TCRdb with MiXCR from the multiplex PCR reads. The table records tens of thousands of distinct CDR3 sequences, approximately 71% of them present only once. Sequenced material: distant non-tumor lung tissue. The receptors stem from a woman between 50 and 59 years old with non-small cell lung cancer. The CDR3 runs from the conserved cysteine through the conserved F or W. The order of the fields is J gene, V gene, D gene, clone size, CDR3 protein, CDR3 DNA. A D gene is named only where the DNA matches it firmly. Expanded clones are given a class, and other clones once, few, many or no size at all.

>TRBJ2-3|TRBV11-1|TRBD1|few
CASGFATGADTQYF
TGTGCCAGTGGGTTTGCTACAGGGGCTGATACGCAGTATTTT
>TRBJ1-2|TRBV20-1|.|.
CSARDFAFRGYTF
TGCAGTGCTAGAGATTTTGCCTTTAGGGGTTACACCTTC
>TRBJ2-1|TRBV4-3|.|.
CGSSQDGGRHNEHFF
TGCGGCAGTAGCCAAGACGGGGGAAGACACAATGAGCACTTCTTC
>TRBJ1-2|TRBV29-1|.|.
CSAAASNYGYTF
TGCAGCGCCGCAGCCTCTAACTATGGCTACACCTTC
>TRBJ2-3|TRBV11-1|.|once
CASGFSVGSTDMQYF
TGTGCCAGCGGCTTCTCTGTGGGGTCCACTGATATGCAGTATTTT
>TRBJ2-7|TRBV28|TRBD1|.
CASRGTASSYEQYF
TGTGCCAGCAGGGGGACAGCGTCCTCCTACGAGCAGTACTTC
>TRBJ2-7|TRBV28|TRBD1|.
CASRTGLYYEQYF
TGTGCCAGCAGGACAGGGCTATACTACGAGCAGTACTTC
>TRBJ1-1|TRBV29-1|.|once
CSVEVTENTEAFF
TGCAGCGTTGAAGTTACCGAGAACACTGAAGCTTTCTTT
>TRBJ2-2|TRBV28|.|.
CASSLYNATGELFF
TGTGCCAGCAGTCTATACAATGCCACCGGGGAGCTGTTTTTT
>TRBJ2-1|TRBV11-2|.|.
CASNLGRLPQQFF
TGTGCCAGCAACTTGGGAAGGCTACCTCAGCAGTTCTTC
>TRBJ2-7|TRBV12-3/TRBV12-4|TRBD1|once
CASSPDRDNEQYF
TGTGCCAGTAGCCCGGACAGGGACAACGAGCAGTACTTC
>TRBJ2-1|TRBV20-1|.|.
CSATWDGSSDEQFF
TGCAGTGCCACGTGGGACGGGAGTTCAGATGAGCAGTTCTTC
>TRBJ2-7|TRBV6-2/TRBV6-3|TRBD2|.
CVSSPAGGSRKQYF
TGTGTCAGCAGTCCTGCAGGCGGGAGTCGCAAGCAGTACTTC
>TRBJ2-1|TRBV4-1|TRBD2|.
CASSLGLAGIYYNEQFF
TGCGCCAGCAGCCTGGGACTAGCGGGTATCTACTACAATGAGCAGTTCTTC
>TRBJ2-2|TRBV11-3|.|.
CASDLGRNTGELFF
TGTGCCAGCGACTTAGGACGGAACACCGGGGAGCTGTTTTTT
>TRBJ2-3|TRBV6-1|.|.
CASSDRGSRSSVDTQNF
TGTGCCAGCAGTGACCGTGGTAGCAGGAGTTCTGTAGATACGCAGAATTTT
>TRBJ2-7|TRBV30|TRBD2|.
CACEGREGRSYGQYF
TGTGCCTGTGAAGGACGGGAGGGCCGATCCTACGGGCAGTACTTC
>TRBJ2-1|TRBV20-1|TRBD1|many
CSAPTQTGGQFF
TGCAGTGCTCCGACCCAGACAGGGGGGCAGTTCTTC
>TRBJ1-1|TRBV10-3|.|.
CAISDNQGAEAFF
TGTGCCATCAGTGATAACCAGGGCGCTGAAGCTTTCTTT
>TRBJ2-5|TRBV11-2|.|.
CASILDLGGWETQYF
TGTGCCAGCATCTTAGATCTGGGGGGCTGGGAGACCCAGTACTTC
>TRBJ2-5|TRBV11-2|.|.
CASCLDLGGGETQYF
TGTGCTAGCTGCTTAGATTTGGGGGGCGGGGAGACCCAGTACTTC
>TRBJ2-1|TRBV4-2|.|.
CVSSQEGYLYDEQFF
TGTGTCAGCAGCCAAGAGGGCTACCTCTACGATGAGCAGTTCTTC
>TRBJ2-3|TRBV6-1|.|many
CASSEGSGSTDTQYF
TGTGCCAGCAGTGAGGGTAGCGGAAGCACAGATACGCAGTATTTT
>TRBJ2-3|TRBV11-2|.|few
CVSSYFGDKQYF
TGTGTTAGCAGCTATTTTGGAGATAAGCAGTATTTT
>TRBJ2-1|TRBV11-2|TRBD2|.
CASSRVSGNYDEQFF
TGTGCCAGCAGCCGGGTTAGCGGGAATTACGATGAGCAGTTCTTC
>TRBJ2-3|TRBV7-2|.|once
CASSFTGFHTDTQYF
TGTGCCAGCAGCTTTACCGGGTTCCACACAGATACGCAGTATTTT
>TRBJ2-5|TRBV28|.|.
CASSLVGGRVKTQYF
TGTGCCAGCAGCCTAGTGGGGGGGCGAGTGAAGACCCAGTACTTC
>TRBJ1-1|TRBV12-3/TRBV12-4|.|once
CASSLKTLEALF
TGTGCTAGCAGTTTAAAGACACTTGAAGCTCTCTTT
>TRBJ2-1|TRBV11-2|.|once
CVNSEIALLYNEQFF
TGTGTCAATAGTGAAATAGCTCTGCTCTACAATGAGCAGTTCTTC
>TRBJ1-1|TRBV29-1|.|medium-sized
CSGDGAGHTEAFF
TGCAGCGGAGATGGGGCAGGGCACACTGAAGCTTTCTTT
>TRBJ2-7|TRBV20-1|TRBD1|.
CSAYQDRVSYEQYF
TGCAGTGCTTACCAGGACAGGGTGTCGTACGAGCAGTACTTC
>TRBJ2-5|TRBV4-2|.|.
CASSQDTWIGGVLETQYF
TGTGCCAGCAGCCAAGATACCTGGATAGGGGGTGTCCTTGAGACTCAGTACTTC
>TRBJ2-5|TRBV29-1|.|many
CSVVYRGGSQETQYF
TGCAGCGTTGTGTACAGGGGAGGCTCACAAGAGACCCAGTACTTC
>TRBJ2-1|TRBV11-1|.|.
CASSSWGRRLLASEQSF
TGTGCCAGCAGCTCATGGGGCAGGCGCCTGCTTGCTTCTGAGCAGTCCTTC
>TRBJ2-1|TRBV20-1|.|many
CSARSGSSYNEQFF
TGCAGTGCTAGGAGCGGCAGCTCCTACAATGAGCAGTTCTTC
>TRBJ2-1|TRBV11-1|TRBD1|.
CASRLGTDEQLF
TGTGCCAGCAGGCTAGGGACAGATGAGCAGTTATTC
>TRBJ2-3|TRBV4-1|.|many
CASSRLELTDTQYF
TGCGCCAGCAGCCGACTAGAACTCACAGATACGCAGTATTTT
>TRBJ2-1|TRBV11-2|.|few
CASNFRAHNEQFF
TGTGCCAGCAATTTTAGGGCCCACAATGAACAGTTCTTC
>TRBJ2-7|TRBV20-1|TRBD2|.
CSASRLAGRELYF
TGCAGTGCTAGTCGACTAGCGGGACGGGAGCTGTACTTC
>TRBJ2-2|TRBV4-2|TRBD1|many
CASSQVGATGFSGELFF
TGTGCCAGCAGCCAAGTTGGAGCGACAGGGTTCTCCGGGGAGCTGTTTTTT
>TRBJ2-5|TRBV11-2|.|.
CASSFEAPGSKGSQYF
TGTGCCAGCAGCTTTGAGGCCCCGGGATCCAAAGGGAGCCAGTACTTC
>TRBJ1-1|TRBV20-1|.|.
CSTRRQVTNTEAFF
TGCAGTACTAGAAGGCAAGTTACCAACACTGAAGCTTTCTTT
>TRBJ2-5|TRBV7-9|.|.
CASSLGIAETQYF
TGTGCCAGCAGCTTGGGAATTGCGGAGACCCAGTACTTC
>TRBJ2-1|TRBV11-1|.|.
CASSLVGQGGYNEGFF
TGTGCCAGCAGCTTAGTGGGACAAGGAGGGTACAATGAGGGGTTCTTC